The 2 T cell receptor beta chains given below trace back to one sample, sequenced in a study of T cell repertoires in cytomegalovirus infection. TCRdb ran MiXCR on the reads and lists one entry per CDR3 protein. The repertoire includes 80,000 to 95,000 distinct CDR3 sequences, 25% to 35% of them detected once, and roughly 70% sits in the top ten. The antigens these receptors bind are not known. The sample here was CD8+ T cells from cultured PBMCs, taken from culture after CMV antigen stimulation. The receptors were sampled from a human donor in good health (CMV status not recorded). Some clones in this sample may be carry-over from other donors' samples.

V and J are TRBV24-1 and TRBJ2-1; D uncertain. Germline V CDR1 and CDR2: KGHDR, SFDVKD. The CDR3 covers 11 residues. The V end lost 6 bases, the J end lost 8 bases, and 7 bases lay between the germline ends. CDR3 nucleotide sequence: TGTGCCACCAGTACAAGCGATGAGCAGTTCTTC. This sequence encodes CATSTSDEQFF.

The CDR3 protein is CAGKRGGGTGELFF. CDR3 in DNA: TGTGCCGGGAAACGCGGGGGAGGCACCGGGGAGCTGTTTTTT. This sequence joins TRBV6-1 and TRBJ2-2, with 7 positions matching TRBD2. The CDR3 extends over 14 amino acids. Germline assignment: CDR1 MNHNS and CDR2 SASEGT. V dropped 11 bases and J dropped 4; count of bases not matched to a gene: 10.